One and the same sample provided the 18 T cell receptor beta chains below, sequenced in a study of monozygotic twins with cystic fibrosis. Method: immunoSEQ multiplex PCR; TCRdb's copy keeps in-frame clones and lacks some. Counted here are about 22,000 clones, about 86% occurring once; the ten biggest clones make up around 1.2%. Material: blood. These receptors were collected from a young woman with cystic fibrosis.

V usage is TRBV19 and J usage is TRBJ2-6; 8 nucleotides line up with TRBD1. The germline CDR1 and CDR2 sequences are LNHDA and SQIVND (reference sequence). V was clipped by 3 bases and J by 1 base; unmatched bases: 8. There are 18 residues in the CDR3. The CDR3 DNA reads as TGTGCCAGTAGTATTTCGGACAGGGCCCGATCTGGGGCCAACGTCCTGACTTTC. Residues: CASSISDRARSGANVLTF. Complete variable domain (other parts from reference TRBV19 and TRBJ2-6): DGGITQSPKYLFRKEGQNVTLSCEQNLNHDAMYWYRQDPGQGLRLIYYSQIVNDFQKGDIAEGYSVSREKKESFPLTVTSAQKNPTAFYLCASSISDRARSGANVLTFGAGSRLTVL.

The gene calls are TRBV9 and TRBJ2-1, with D uncertain. V lost 0 bases and J lost 7, with 14 bases in between. Germline V gene sequence: CDR1 SGDLS, CDR2 YYNGEE. The CDR3 has 15 amino acids. The CDR3 DNA sequence: TGTGCCAGCAGCGTAGCTGTAGGGATGGGTAATGAGCAGTTCTTC. Encoded protein: CASSVAVGMGNEQFF.

This clone was counted once. CDR3 loop: CATIRDRASYEQYF. CDR3 coding DNA: TGTGCCACCATTCGGGACAGGGCCTCCTACGAGCAGTACTTC. This chain uses TRBV5-6 with TRBJ2-7; 9 bases line up with TRBD1. The CDR3 has 14 amino acids. CDR1 is SGHDT and CDR2 is YYEEEE in the germline V gene. V shed 9 bases, J shed 0 bases, and the junction held 7 bases outside the gene matches.

The CDR3 spells CASSVVGLAGEETQYF. CDR3 DNA: TGTGCCAGCAGCGTAGTTGGACTAGCGGGGGAAGAGACCCAGTACTTC. The gene calls are TRBV9 and TRBJ2-5, with 13 positions matching TRBD2. The CDR3 is made up of 16 amino acids. V was pared by 0 bases and J by 3 bases, with 2 bases of the junction left unmatched. Germline assignment: CDR1 SGDLS and CDR2 YYNGEE.

This clone was seen a single time. V usage is TRBV10-3 and J usage is TRBJ2-1, with D perhaps matching TRBD1 (6 bases). CDR1 and CDR2 (germline): ENHRY, SYGVKD. This CDR3 is 17 amino acids long. V was shortened by 10 bases and J by 6 bases, with 28 bases between the two germline ends. The CDR3 nucleotides are TGTGCCACCGAGAGGGGGAATCGAGGTAGCTTAAGCAATGAGCAGTTCTTC. Amino acids: CATERGNRGSLSNEQFF.

Only one count was recorded for this clone. This rearrangement joins TRBV4-3 to TRBJ2-3; D is unresolved. The CDR3 extends over 15 amino acids. V was shortened by 0 bases and J by 3 bases, with 10 bases between the two germline ends. Germline V gene sequence: CDR1 LGHNA, CDR2 YSLEER. In DNA, the CDR3 is TGCGCCAGCAGCCAAGATCCGGGTAGGACAGATACGCAGTATTTT. Its protein product is CASSQDPGRTDTQYF.

The chain recombines TRBV27 with TRBJ2-1; D may be TRBD1 (6 bases). CDR1 and CDR2 (germline): MNHEY, SMNVEV (reference sequence). CDR3 length equals 16 residues. Trimming stripped 0 bases from V and 3 bases from J, with 12 bases between. Here the CDR3 DNA reads TGTGCCAGCAGTTTATCTGGGGGCATTCTCTACAATGAGCAGTTCTTC. Translating it yields CASSLSGGILYNEQFF.

This clone was picked up a small number of times. At the DNA level, this CDR3 is encoded by other sequences in the same sample as well. Here the CDR3 DNA reads TGTGCCAGCAGTGAAAGCCTAGCGGGGGGGACCCAGTACTTC. Amino acid sequence: CASSESLAGGTQYF. This chain uses TRBV2 with TRBJ2-5; the match to TRBD2 covers 11 bases. The ends lost 2 bases at V and 7 bases at J; junction bases unmatched: 3. Germline-derived CDR1 and CDR2 are SNHLY and FYNNEI. This CDR3 comprises 14 residues.

The V and J genes are TRBV7-2 and TRBJ1-2, with D perhaps TRBD1 (6 bases). Trimming shortened V by 4 bases and J by 6 bases, and 15 bases separated the two germline ends. Germline loops: CDR1 SGHTA, CDR2 FQGNSA. This CDR3 has 14 amino acids. The CDR3 here is CASSYTTGLNGYTF. The CDR3 bases are TGTGCCAGCAGCTATACGACAGGCCTCAATGGCTACACCTTC.

The chain recombines TRBV2 with TRBJ2-3, with 9 bases that match TRBD2. The germline V gene encodes CDR1 SNHLY and CDR2 FYNNEI. V lost 8 bases to trimming and J lost 1 base; unmatched junction nucleotides: 10. This CDR3 is built from 16 residues. Here the CDR3 reads CASARRAGGRTDTQYF. CDR3 DNA: TGTGCCAGCGCCCGACGGGCGGGGGGGCGCACAGATACGCAGTATTTT. Looking up the rest from reference TRBV2 and TRBJ2-3 gives the full variable domain: EPEVTQTPSHQVTQMGQEVILRCVPISNHLYFYWYRQILGQKVEFLVSFYNNEISEKSEIFDDQFSVERPDGSNFTLKIRSTKLEDSAMYFCASARRAGGRTDTQYFGPGTRLTVL.

This rearrangement joins TRBV13 to TRBJ1-2, with 7 nucleotides matching TRBD1. J was trimmed by 0 bases and V by 4 bases; bases with no gene match: 8. The CDR3 runs to 16 residues. Germline V gene data show CDR1 as PRHDT and CDR2 as FYEKMQ (reference sequence). For the CDR3, the DNA is TGTGCCAGCAGCTCAGGGGACAGAGCCCCTAACTATGGCTACACCTTC. Protein sequence: CASSSGDRAPNYGYTF.

V usage is TRBV18 and J usage is TRBJ1-4, with D possibly being TRBD1 (5 bases). The CDR3 runs 14 residues. V lost 8 bases and J 8 bases, leaving 18 bases between the germline ends. Per the germline V gene, CDR1 is KGHSH and CDR2 is LQKENI. CDR3 residues: CASAGTANREKLFF. Written as DNA, the CDR3 is TGTGCCAGCGCGGGGACGGCGAACAGGGAAAAACTGTTTTTT.

The chain carries TRBV4-1 and TRBJ2-7, with D unclear. CDR1 and CDR2 (germline): MGHRA, YSYEKL. The CDR3 has 12 residues. Trimming cost V 0 bases and J 7 bases, with 7 bases left between them. The CDR3 loop reads CASSQDFLEQYF. CDR3 coding DNA: TGCGCCAGCAGCCAAGATTTTCTAGAGCAGTACTTC.

V usage is TRBV2 and J usage is TRBJ1-3, with D uncertain. Germline loops: CDR1 SNHLY, CDR2 FYNNEI. This CDR3 spans 13 amino acids. V was pared by 7 bases and J by 0 bases, with 7 bases between. CDR3 in amino acids: CASNRRSGNTIYF. For the CDR3, the DNA is TGTGCCAGCAATCGACGCTCTGGAAACACCATATATTTT.

The chain has TRBV9 and TRBJ2-2; D gene unclear. The CDR3 sequence is 15 residues long. Trimming removed 0 bases at V and 1 base at J, with 7 bases between. The germline V gene encodes CDR1 SGDLS and CDR2 YYNGEE. The CDR3 DNA sequence: TGTGCCAGCAGCGTAGGGACCGTGAACACCGGGGAGCTGTTTTTT. Protein: CASSVGTVNTGELFF. Combining the CDR3 with reference TRBV9 and TRBJ2-2 gives the whole variable domain DSGVTQTPKHLITATGQRVTLRCSPRSGDLSVYWYQQSLDQGLQFLIQYYNGEERAKGNILERFSAQQFPDLHSELNLSSLELGDSALYFCASSVGTVNTGELFFGEGSRLTVL.

The chain carries TRBV5-8 and TRBJ1-2; TRBD1 is a possible D gene (5 bases). Per germline, CDR1 SGHTS and CDR2 YDEGEE. The CDR3 runs 12 residues. Trimming removed 3 bases from V and 13 bases from J, with 16 bases in between. DNA for the CDR3: TGTGCCAGCAGCTCCGGGACCCCGGAGAGCACCTTC. It translates to CASSSGTPESTF.

This clone was seen a handful of times. The chain links TRBV2 to TRBJ1-5, with a possible D match to TRBD1 (5 bases). CDR3 length: 13 residues. With 7 bases removed from V and 3 bases from J, the gap between germline ends came to 10 bases. Per the germline V gene, CDR1 is SNHLY and CDR2 is FYNNEI. Written as DNA, the CDR3 is TGTGCCAGCACAGACAGAGACAATCAGCCCCAGCATTTT. It encodes CASTDRDNQPQHF. The full variable domain, rest sourced from reference TRBV2 and TRBJ1-5, is EPEVTQTPSHQVTQMGQEVILRCVPISNHLYFYWYRQILGQKVEFLVSFYNNEISEKSEIFDDQFSVERPDGSNFTLKIRSTKLEDSAMYFCASTDRDNQPQHFGDGTRLSIL.

This clone was counted a single time. The rearrangement joins TRBV6-4 to TRBJ2-1; 11 bases fit TRBD2. CDR1 is MRHNA, CDR2 SNTAGT, per germline. The CDR3 runs 15 residues. The J segment lost 4 bases and the V segment lost 5 bases, leaving 4 bases of the junction unmatched. CDR3 sequence (DNA): TGTGCCAGCAGTCCCGGGACTAGCGGTTACAATGAGCAGTTCTTC. Amino acids: CASSPGTSGYNEQFF.